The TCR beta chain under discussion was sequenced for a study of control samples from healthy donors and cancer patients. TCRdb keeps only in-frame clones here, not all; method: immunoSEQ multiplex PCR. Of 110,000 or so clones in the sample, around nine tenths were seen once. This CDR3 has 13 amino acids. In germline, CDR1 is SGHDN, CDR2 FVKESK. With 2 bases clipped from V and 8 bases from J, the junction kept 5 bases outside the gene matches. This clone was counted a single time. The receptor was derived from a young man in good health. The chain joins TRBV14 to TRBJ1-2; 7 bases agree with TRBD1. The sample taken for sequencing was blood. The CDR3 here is CASSQTPGGGYTF. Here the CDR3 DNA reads TGTGCCAGCAGCCAAACCCCAGGGGGAGGCTACACCTTC.